This T cell receptor beta chain was sequenced for a study of vaccination and CD4 T cells after COVID-19. Study as a whole: Early (day 14) and late (days 161 to 241) post-vaccine samples came from a few convalescent patients.

Concerning this clonotype: Its specificity is unknown.

Noted time point: late sampling 161 to 241 days after vaccination in a few convalescent patients. Treatment here: roughly 10-day PBMC culture with coronavirus spike peptide pools or control peptides (ViraFEST assay). On day 3 and again on day 7, fresh IL-2 medium was used to replace half the medium. V shed 3 bases, J shed 6 bases, and the junction held 6 bases outside the gene matches. Looked up from germline, CDR1 is LNHDA and CDR2 is SQIVND (reference sequence). CDR3 length equals 16 residues. Researchers used the Oncomine TCR Beta short-read assay to sequence DNA from cultured CD4+ T cells. TCRdb ran MiXCR on the PCR reads and lists one entry per CDR3 protein. The top ten clones hold about 17% of a sample with 18,000 or so distinct CDR3 sequences, 44% of them seen once.

This specimen consisted of CD4+ T cells from blood, cultured in vitro, obtained about 7 months after SARS-CoV-2 vaccination. The clonotype originates from a human donor who had recovered from COVID-19. V and J are TRBV19 and TRBJ2-1, with 12 bases matching TRBD2. As DNA, the CDR3 is TGTGCCAGTAGTATTTTCGGGACTAGCGGGTTCAATGAGCAGTTCTTC. Amino acids: CASSIFGTSGFNEQFF.